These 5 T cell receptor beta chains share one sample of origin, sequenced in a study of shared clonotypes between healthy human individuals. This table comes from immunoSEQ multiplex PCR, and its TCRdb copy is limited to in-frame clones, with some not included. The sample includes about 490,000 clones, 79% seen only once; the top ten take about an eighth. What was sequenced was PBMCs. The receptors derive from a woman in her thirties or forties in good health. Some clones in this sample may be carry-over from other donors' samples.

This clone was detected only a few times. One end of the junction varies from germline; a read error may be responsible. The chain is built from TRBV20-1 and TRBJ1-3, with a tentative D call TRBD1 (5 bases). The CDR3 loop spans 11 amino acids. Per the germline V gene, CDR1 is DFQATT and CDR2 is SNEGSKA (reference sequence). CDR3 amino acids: CSANQGSTIYF. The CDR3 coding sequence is TGCAGTGCTAACCAGGGAAGCACCATATATTTT.

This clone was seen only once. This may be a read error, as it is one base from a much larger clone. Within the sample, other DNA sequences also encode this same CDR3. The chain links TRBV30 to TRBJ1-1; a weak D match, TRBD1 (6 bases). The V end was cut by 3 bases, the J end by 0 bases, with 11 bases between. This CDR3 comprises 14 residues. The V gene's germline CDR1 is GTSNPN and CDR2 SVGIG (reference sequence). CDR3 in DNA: TGTGCCTGGAGCGGACAGACTATGAACACTGAAGCTTTCTTT. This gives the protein CAWSGQTMNTEAFF.

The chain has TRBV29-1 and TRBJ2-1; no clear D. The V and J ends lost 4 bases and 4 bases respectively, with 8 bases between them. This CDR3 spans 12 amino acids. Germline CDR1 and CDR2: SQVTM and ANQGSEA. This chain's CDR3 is CSVAAEYNEQFF. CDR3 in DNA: TGCAGCGTTGCGGCAGAATACAATGAGCAGTTCTTC.

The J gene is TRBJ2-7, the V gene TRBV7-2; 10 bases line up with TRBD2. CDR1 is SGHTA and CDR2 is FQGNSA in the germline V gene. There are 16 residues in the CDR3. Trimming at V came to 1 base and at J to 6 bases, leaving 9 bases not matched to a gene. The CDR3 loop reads CASSLGPAGGEGEQYF. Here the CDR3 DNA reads TGTGCCAGCAGCTTAGGGCCAGCGGGAGGGGAAGGCGAGCAGTACTTC. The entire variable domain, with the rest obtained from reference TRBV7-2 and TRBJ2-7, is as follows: GAGVSQSPSNKVTEKGKDVELRCDPISGHTALYWYRQSLGQGLEFLIYFQGNSAPDKSGLPSDRFSAERTGGSVSTLTIQRTQQEDSAVYLCASSLGPAGGEGEQYFGPGTRLTVT.

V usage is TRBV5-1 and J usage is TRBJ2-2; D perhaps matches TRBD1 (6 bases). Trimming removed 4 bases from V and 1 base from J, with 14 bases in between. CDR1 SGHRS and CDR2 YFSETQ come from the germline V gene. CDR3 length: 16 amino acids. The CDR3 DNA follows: TGCGCCAGCAGCCTGCGACAGGTTGAGAACACCGGGGAGCTGTTTTTT. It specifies CASSLRQVENTGELFF. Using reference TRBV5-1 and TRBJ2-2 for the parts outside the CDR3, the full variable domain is KAGVTQTPRYLIKTRGQQVTLSCSPISGHRSVSWYQQTPGQGLQFLFEYFSETQRNKGNFPGRFSGRQFSNSRSEMNVSTLELGDSALYLCASSLRQVENTGELFFGEGSRLTVL.